The rows below give T cell receptor beta chains drawn from one sample of a study of cytomegalovirus exposure and HLA in healthy donors. The protocol was immunoSEQ multiplex PCR, while the TCRdb copy is restricted to in-frame clones and leaves out a portion. The repertoire holds over 90,000 clones, with about four fifths as singletons. Sequenced material: PBMCs. Every receptor here comes from a female donor in good health and CMV-seropositive. Each CDR3 is given with its conserved first and last residue. The order of the fields is V gene, clone size, D gene, J gene, CDR3 DNA, CDR3 protein. A D gene is named only where the DNA matches it firmly. Only some rows state a clone size, as once, few, many or a class for expanded clones.

V gene: TRBV5-4; clone size: .; D gene: TRBD1; J gene: TRBJ2-2; CDR3 DNA: TGTGCCAGCAGCTCTCCGGGACAGGCGGGCGCCGGGGAGCTGTTTTTT; CDR3 protein: CASSSPGQAGAGELFF
V gene: TRBV10-3; clone size: .; D gene: .; J gene: TRBJ1-1; CDR3 DNA: TGTGCCATCCAGGCCGGCACTGAAGCTTTCTTT; CDR3 protein: CAIQAGTEAFF
V gene: TRBV19; clone size: .; D gene: .; J gene: TRBJ1-2; CDR3 DNA: TGTGCCAGTAGTATAGCGGGAGAGAACTATGGCTACACCTTC; CDR3 protein: CASSIAGENYGYTF
V gene: TRBV10-1; clone size: .; D gene: .; J gene: TRBJ2-4; CDR3 DNA: TGCGCCAGCCCGGGGGTCAAAAACATTCAGTACTTC; CDR3 protein: CASPGVKNIQYF
V gene: TRBV6-6; clone size: few; D gene: .; J gene: TRBJ1-6; CDR3 DNA: TGTGCCAGCAGTTACTCGTCTGAGTCTTCACCCCTCCACTTT; CDR3 protein: CASSYSSESSPLHF
V gene: TRBV6-6; clone size: .; D gene: TRBD2; J gene: TRBJ2-1; CDR3 DNA: TGTGCCAGCAGTGTAGCGGGCCGGAATGAGCAGTTCTTC; CDR3 protein: CASSVAGRNEQFF
V gene: TRBV7-6; clone size: once; D gene: TRBD1; J gene: TRBJ2-7; CDR3 DNA: TGTGCCAGCAGCTCTCCATTGGGACAGGGCCACAACGAGCAGTACTTC; CDR3 protein: CASSSPLGQGHNEQYF
V gene: TRBV28; clone size: .; D gene: .; J gene: TRBJ2-2; CDR3 DNA: TGTGCCAGCAGTTTTTCATCCAGGGCAATCGGGGAGCTGTTTTTT; CDR3 protein: CASSFSSRAIGELFF
V gene: TRBV4-2; clone size: .; D gene: .; J gene: TRBJ2-7; CDR3 DNA: TGTGCCAGCAGCAGCGGCAGGGGCGCCTACGAGCAGTACTTC; CDR3 protein: CASSSGRGAYEQYF
V gene: TRBV19; clone size: .; D gene: TRBD1; J gene: TRBJ1-6; CDR3 DNA: TGTGCCAGTAGTATTGGACAGGGTATTTCACCCCTCCACTTT; CDR3 protein: CASSIGQGISPLHF
V gene: TRBV19; clone size: .; D gene: TRBD1; J gene: TRBJ2-7; CDR3 DNA: TGTGCCAGTAGTATGGGACAGAAATACGAGCAGTACTTC; CDR3 protein: CASSMGQKYEQYF
V gene: TRBV10-3; clone size: once; D gene: TRBD1; J gene: TRBJ2-1; CDR3 DNA: TGTGCCATCAGTGAACAACAGGGGTTCACCAATGAGCAGTTCTTC; CDR3 protein: CAISEQQGFTNEQFF
V gene: TRBV7-6; clone size: .; D gene: .; J gene: TRBJ1-2; CDR3 DNA: TGTGCCAGCAGCTTAGAAGGCACAGGGCAAGGTGGCTACACCTTC; CDR3 protein: CASSLEGTGQGGYTF
V gene: TRBV30; clone size: once; D gene: .; J gene: TRBJ2-2; CDR3 DNA: TGTGCCTGGAATCATAGGGGGAACACCGGGGAGCTGTTTTTT; CDR3 protein: CAWNHRGNTGELFF
V gene: TRBV19; clone size: .; D gene: .; J gene: TRBJ2-7; CDR3 DNA: TGTGCCAGTAGTATGGGATTGGGGGCCATGCAGTACTTC; CDR3 protein: CASSMGLGAMQYF
V gene: TRBV2; clone size: .; D gene: .; J gene: TRBJ1-1; CDR3 DNA: TGTGCCAGCATACTGGGAGGTACTGAAGCTTTCTTT; CDR3 protein: CASILGGTEAFF
V gene: TRBV6-4; clone size: .; D gene: TRBD1; J gene: TRBJ1-5; CDR3 DNA: TGTGCCAGCAGTGACTCGAAGGGGACAGGCCTTAGCAATCAGCCCCAGCATTTT; CDR3 protein: CASSDSKGTGLSNQPQHF
V gene: TRBV15; clone size: .; D gene: .; J gene: TRBJ1-5; CDR3 DNA: TGTGCCACCAGCAGAGAACAGGGTTATCAGCCCCAGCATTTT; CDR3 protein: CATSREQGYQPQHF
V gene: TRBV11-2; clone size: .; D gene: TRBD2; J gene: TRBJ2-1; CDR3 DNA: TGTGCCAGCCTAGGAGGGAATAGCGGGAGAAAAAGAGGAAATGAGCAGTTCTTC; CDR3 protein: CASLGGNSGRKRGNEQFF
V gene: TRBV6-5; clone size: .; D gene: .; J gene: TRBJ2-4; CDR3 DNA: TGTGCCAGCAGAGTTAAGTATGGCGGAAACATTCAGTACTTC; CDR3 protein: CASRVKYGGNIQYF